The clone carrying this T cell receptor beta chain was seen ten or more times. Its antigen is as yet unknown. The data derive from a study of metastatic and nonmetastatic thyroid tumors. Study-level findings and limits: For both blood and tumor, malignant thyroid tumors reportedly showed significantly higher TCR beta diversity than benign nodules did.

As handled by the study authors: The study built a papillary thyroid cancer distant-metastasis classifier from CDR3 differences across clinicopathological groups. TCRdb re-clonotyped the PCR reads through MiXCR. It is TCRdb's table, rather than the study itself, that gives the V and J calls and clone size. The sample lists around 35,000 clones, 16% occurring once. Germline assignment: CDR1 SGHDN and CDR2 FVKESK. The CDR3 covers 15 residues. Trimming at V came to 4 bases and at J to 5 bases, leaving 8 bases not matched to a gene. All patients were untreated before thyroid surgery. Material: blood. The chain employs TRBV14 and TRBJ2-7; 10 nucleotides line up with TRBD2. The TCR was taken from a female donor with papillary thyroid cancer or a benign thyroid nodule (not recorded which). Some clones in this sample may be carry-over from other donors' samples. The CDR3 nucleotides read TGTGCCAGCAGCCTCCGACTAGCGGGCTTCCACGAGCAGTACTTC. Protein sequence: CASSLRLAGFHEQYF.